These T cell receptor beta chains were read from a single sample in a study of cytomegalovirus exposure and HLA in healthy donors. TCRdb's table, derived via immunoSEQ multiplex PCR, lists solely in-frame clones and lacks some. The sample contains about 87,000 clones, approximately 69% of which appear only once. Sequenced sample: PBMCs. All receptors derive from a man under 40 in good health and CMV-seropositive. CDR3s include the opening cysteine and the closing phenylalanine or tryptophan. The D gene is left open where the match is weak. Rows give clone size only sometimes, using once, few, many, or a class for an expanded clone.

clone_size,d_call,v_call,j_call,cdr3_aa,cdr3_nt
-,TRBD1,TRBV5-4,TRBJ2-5,CASSVRVFRDREETQYF,TGTGCCAGCAGCGTGCGGGTTTTTCGGGACAGGGAAGAGACCCAGTACTTC
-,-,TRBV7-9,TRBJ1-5,CASSNRGGSNQPQHF,TGTGCCAGCAGCAACCGGGGGGGGAGCAATCAGCCCCAGCATTTT
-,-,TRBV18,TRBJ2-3,CASSPFGGGTDTQYF,TGTGCCAGCTCCCCCTTCGGCGGGGGCACAGATACGCAGTATTTT
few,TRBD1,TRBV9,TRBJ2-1,CASSPLTGGGNEQFF,TGTGCCAGCAGTCCCCTGACAGGGGGAGGCAATGAGCAGTTCTTC
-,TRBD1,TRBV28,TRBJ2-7,CASSLGGWDRGGAYEQYF,TGTGCCAGCAGTTTGGGGGGGTGGGACAGGGGAGGCGCCTACGAGCAGTACTTC
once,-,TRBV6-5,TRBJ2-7,CASSYRDSQGEQYF,TGTGCCAGCAGTTACCGGGACTCCCAGGGCGAGCAGTACTTC
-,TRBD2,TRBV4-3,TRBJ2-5,CASSLGAGGRETQYF,TGCGCCAGCAGCCTCGGAGCGGGGGGGCGGGAGACCCAGTACTTC
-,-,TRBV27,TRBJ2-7,CASSHTTASYEQYF,TGTGCCAGCAGTCATACGACAGCTTCCTACGAGCAGTACTTC
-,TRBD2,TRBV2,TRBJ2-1,CASSVSGGAYNEQFF,TGTGCCAGCAGTGTTAGCGGGGGGGCTTACAATGAGCAGTTCTTC
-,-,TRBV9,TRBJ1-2,CASSVGAGSGYGYTF,TGTGCCAGCAGCGTAGGAGCAGGGTCTGGCTATGGCTACACCTTC
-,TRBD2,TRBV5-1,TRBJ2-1,CASSLVGRGGLNEQFF,TGCGCCAGCAGCTTGGTGGGGCGGGGGGGCCTAAATGAGCAGTTCTTC
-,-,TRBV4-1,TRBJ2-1,CASSSGTQRTGEQFF,TGCGCCAGCAGTTCCGGGACACAGAGGACGGGTGAGCAGTTCTTC
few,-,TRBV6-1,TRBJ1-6,CASSEATERPYNSPLHF,TGTGCCAGCAGTGAAGCGACAGAGAGGCCCTATAATTCACCCCTCCACTTT
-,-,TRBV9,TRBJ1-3,CASSVGLSSGNTIYF,TGTGCCAGCAGCGTAGGACTGAGCTCTGGAAACACCATATATTTT
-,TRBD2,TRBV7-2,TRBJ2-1,CASSSRTSGTYNEQFF,TGTGCCAGCAGCTCCCGGACTAGCGGGACTTACAATGAGCAGTTCTTC
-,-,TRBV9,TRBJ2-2,CASSVRQFGELFF,TGTGCCAGCAGCGTAAGACAGTTTGGGGAGCTGTTTTTT
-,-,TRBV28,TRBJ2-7,CASSLRDPLGYEQYF,TGTGCCAGCAGTTTACGGGATCCCTTGGGGTACGAGCAGTACTTC
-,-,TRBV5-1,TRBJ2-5,CASSRAVEETQYF,TGCGCCAGCAGCCGAGCGGTGGAGGAGACCCAGTACTTC
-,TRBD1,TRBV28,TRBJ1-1,CASSSTGQGRTEAFF,TGTGCCAGCAGTTCAACCGGACAGGGACGAACTGAAGCTTTCTTT
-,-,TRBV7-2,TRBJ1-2,CASSYQGNYGYTF,TGTGCCAGCAGTTATCAGGGGAACTATGGCTACACCTTC
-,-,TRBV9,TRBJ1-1,CASSVDPRGGNTEAFF,TGTGCCAGCAGCGTAGACCCACGGGGGGGGAACACTGAAGCTTTCTTT
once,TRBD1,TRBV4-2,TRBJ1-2,CASSQGDRVNYGYTF,TGTGCCAGCAGCCAAGGGGACAGGGTGAACTATGGCTACACCTTC
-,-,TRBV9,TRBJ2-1,CASSPAPGYEQFF,TGTGCCAGCAGCCCCGCCCCGGGGTACGAGCAGTTCTTC
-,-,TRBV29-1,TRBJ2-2,CSVEKPPRGGELFF,TGCAGCGTTGAGAAGCCCCCAAGGGGCGGGGAGCTGTTTTTT
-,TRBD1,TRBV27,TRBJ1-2,CASRQGGGPSGYTF,TGTGCCAGCCGTCAAGGGGGCGGCCCGAGTGGCTACACCTTC
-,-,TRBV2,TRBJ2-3,CASSERQGGSDTQYF,TGTGCCAGCAGTGAGCGTCAGGGTGGATCCGATACGCAGTATTTT
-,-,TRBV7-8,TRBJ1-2,CASSLGLLYGYTF,TGTGCCAGCAGCTTAGGGTTACTCTATGGCTACACCTTC
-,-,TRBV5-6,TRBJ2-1,CASTVGRRDEQFF,TGTGCCAGCACCGTCGGCAGGAGGGATGAGCAGTTCTTC
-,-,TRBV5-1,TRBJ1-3,CASSTNGVGSGNTIYF,TGCGCCAGCAGCACTAACGGGGTGGGATCTGGAAACACCATATATTTT
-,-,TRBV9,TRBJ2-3,CASSVRQVTTDTQYF,TGTGCCAGCAGCGTGAGACAGGTCACCACAGATACGCAGTATTTT